Shown below are 32 T cell receptor beta chains from a single sample sequenced in a study of blood T cell repertoires in COVID-19 (dated by TCRdb to 2020 to 2022). Receptor libraries were prepared by the immunoSEQ multiplex PCR assay. TCRdb stores this immuneACCESS table with in-frame sequences only. Part of the clones is absent; in the studies checked, under half of the shortfall reflects unresolved V genes, and no reason is known for the rest. This sample lists more than 95,000 clones; 74% were detected once. The top ten hold more than 5.5% of the sample. The specimen sequenced was peripheral blood. Receptors were obtained from a man aged 55 to 70 with acute or convalescent COVID-19.

J is TRBJ1-5 and V is TRBV27; D unclear. Per germline, CDR1 MNHEY and CDR2 SMNVEV (reference sequence). The CDR3 loop spans 16 amino acids. V lost 5 bases and J 0 bases, leaving 14 bases between the germline ends. The CDR3 DNA reads TGTGCCAGCAGTGCCAGCGTTCTGTATAGCAATCAGCCCCAGCATTTT. Translating it yields CASSASVLYSNQPQHF.

The V gene is TRBV9, the J gene TRBJ1-2; D is ambiguous. The CDR3 loop spans 14 amino acids. The V end was cut by 3 bases, the J end by 0 bases, with 9 bases between. Germline CDR1 is SGDLS and CDR2 is YYNGEE. CDR3 in amino acids: CASSAYSANYGYTF. The CDR3 DNA reads as TGTGCCAGCAGCGCCTACTCGGCTAACTATGGCTACACCTTC.

The genes are TRBV6-1 and TRBJ2-3; 11 bases match TRBD2. J was trimmed by 2 bases and V by 4 bases; bases with no gene match: 5. The germline V gene has CDR1 MNHNS and CDR2 SASEGT. The CDR3 sequence is 16 residues long. The CDR3 protein is CASSALAGGLTDTQYF. The CDR3 DNA follows: TGTGCCAGCAGTGCCCTAGCGGGAGGACTCACAGATACGCAGTATTTT.

V gene TRBV27 combines with J gene TRBJ2-5, with D perhaps matching TRBD2 (6 bases). Per the germline V gene, CDR1 is MNHEY and CDR2 is SMNVEV (reference sequence). The CDR3 consists of 15 residues. Between the trimmed V and J ends, which lost 8 bases and 2 bases, there was a span of 18 bases. The CDR3 DNA is TGTGCCAGCGGCCGTGGGGGGAACCTTCAAGAGACCCAGTACTTC. This sequence encodes CASGRGGNLQETQYF.

This chain uses TRBV15 with TRBJ2-3, with D possibly matching TRBD2 (6 bases). The V end lost 5 bases, the J end lost 0 bases, and 9 bases lay between the germline ends. Germline-derived CDR1 and CDR2 are LNHNV and YYDKDF (reference sequence). The CDR3 sequence is 14 residues long. The CDR3: CATSSEGSTDTQYF. The CDR3 DNA follows: TGTGCCACCAGCTCGGAGGGAAGCACAGATACGCAGTATTTT. The full variable domain, in which reference TRBV15 and TRBJ2-3 provide the parts outside the CDR3, is DAMVIQNPRYQVTQFGKPVTLSCSQTLNHNVMYWYQQKSSQAPKLLFHYYDKDFNNEADTPDNFQSRRPNTSFCFLDIRSPGLGDTAMYLCATSSEGSTDTQYFGPGTRLTVL.

This chain joins TRBV6-2 or TRBV6-3 and TRBJ2-5; TRBD2 agrees at 14 bases. The germline V gene encodes CDR1 MNHEY and CDR2 SVGEGT. V trimming: 5 bases; J trimming: 0 bases; junction bases outside the gene matches: 11. The CDR3 sequence is 19 residues long. The CDR3 sequence is CASSPGLAGEQAYQETQYF. CDR3 in DNA: TGTGCCAGCAGTCCGGGACTAGCGGGGGAGCAGGCGTACCAAGAGACCCAGTACTTC.

Here the CDR3 DNA reads TGCAGCGTTGGGGCAGACTATGGCTACACCTTC. Residues: CSVGADYGYTF. The V gene is TRBV29-1, the J gene TRBJ1-2; unclear D gene. The CDR3 is made up of 11 amino acids. Germline V CDR1 and CDR2: SQVTM, ANQGSEA. Between the trimmed V and J ends, which lost 4 bases and 3 bases, there was a span of 6 bases. The complete variable domain, with remaining parts taken from reference TRBV29-1 and TRBJ1-2, reads SAVISQKPSRDICQRGTSLTIQCQVDSQVTMMFWYRQQPGQSLTLIATANQGSEATYESGFVIDKFPISRPNLTFSTLTVSNMSPEDSSIYLCSVGADYGYTFGSGTRLTVV.

V is TRBV10-3 and J is TRBJ1-2; D is possibly TRBD1 (6 bases). Germline V gives CDR1 ENHRY, CDR2 SYGVKD. The V and J ends lost 4 bases and 6 bases respectively, with 15 bases between them. The CDR3 has 14 amino acids. The DNA of the CDR3 is TGTGCCATCAGTGTCCAAGGGGGGGGCAATGGCTACACCTTC. This gives the protein CAISVQGGGNGYTF.

The chain joins TRBV6-1 to TRBJ1-2; D is ambiguous. The germline V gene has CDR1 MNHNS and CDR2 SASEGT. V gave up 0 bases and J gave up 3 bases, with 8 bases separating them. The CDR3 totals 14 residues. Here the CDR3 reads CASSEALIDYGYTF. DNA for the CDR3: TGTGCCAGCAGTGAAGCGCTTATAGACTATGGCTACACCTTC.

The chain combines TRBV7-8 with TRBJ1-5; the match to TRBD1 covers 12 bases. Germline-derived CDR1 and CDR2 are SGHVS and FQNEAQ. The V gene end was trimmed by 1 base and the J gene end by 5 bases; junction bases not matched to a gene: 6. The CDR3 is 17 residues long. The CDR3: CASSLGGQGARDQPQHF. CDR3 DNA sequence: TGTGCCAGCAGCTTAGGGGGACAGGGGGCGCGGGATCAGCCCCAGCATTTT. Full variable domain (missing parts from reference TRBV7-8 and TRBJ1-5): GAGVSQSPRYKVAKRGQDVALRCDPISGHVSLFWYQQALGQGPEFLTYFQNEAQLDKSGLPSDRFFAERPEGSVSTLKIQRTQQEDSAVYLCASSLGGQGARDQPQHFGDGTRLSIL.

This chain connects TRBV3-1 (or the pseudogene TRBV3-2) to TRBJ1-1; D ambiguous. The CDR3 runs 12 residues. Between the trimmed V and J ends, which lost 4 bases and 5 bases, there was a span of 8 bases. Germline values: CDR1 LGHDT, CDR2 YNNKEL (reference sequence). CDR3 nucleotide sequence: TGTGCCAGCAGCCGAGGGAGGACTGAAGCTTTCTTT. It is translated as CASSRGRTEAFF.

The CDR3 sequence: CASSLAGTSGGKDTDTQYF. CDR3 nucleotides: TGCGCCAGCAGCTTGGCCGGGACTAGCGGGGGGAAAGACACAGATACGCAGTATTTT. V gene TRBV5-1 combines with J gene TRBJ2-3; 15 positions agree with TRBD2. Looked up from germline, CDR1 is SGHRS and CDR2 is YFSETQ. This CDR3 is built from 19 residues. The J segment lost 2 bases and the V segment lost 0 bases, leaving 7 bases of the junction unmatched.

This clone was counted once. The V gene is TRBV5-6, the J gene TRBJ1-1; no firm D call. The CDR3 runs to 15 residues. Germline lookup yields CDR1 SGHDT and CDR2 YYEEEE. The V gene lost 4 bases and the J gene lost 7 bases, with 20 bases spanning the gap. The CDR3: CASSKRVSATIEAFF. For the CDR3, the DNA is TGTGCCAGCAGCAAACGGGTTTCTGCTACTATTGAAGCTTTCTTT.

This clone was detected once. The rearrangement joins TRBV7-2 to TRBJ2-3, with 12 bases identical to TRBD2. Germline CDR1 reads SGHTA; CDR2 reads FQGNSA. The trim removed 4 bases at V and 1 base at J, leaving 12 bases unmatched. The CDR3 runs 19 residues. The CDR3 bases are TGTGCCAGCAGCTGGGGTTGGGCTAGCGGGGGGGCTGGCACAGATACGCAGTATTTT. It specifies CASSWGWASGGAGTDTQYF.

V and J are TRBV7-3 and TRBJ2-7; TRBD2 is a possible D gene (5 bases). Germline V gives CDR1 SGHTA, CDR2 FQGTGA. The V end lost 6 bases, the J end lost 7 bases, and 19 bases lay between the germline ends. The CDR3 is made up of 14 amino acids. Here the CDR3 DNA reads TGTGCCAGCAGTTTGGGCGGGCAGCCGGGGGAGCAGTACTTC. It encodes CASSLGGQPGEQYF.

The chain couples TRBV7-9 to TRBJ1-2, with D hard to call. This CDR3 has 14 amino acids. The V end was cut by 5 bases, the J end by 8 bases, with 18 bases between. Germline loops: CDR1 SEHNR, CDR2 FQNEAQ (reference sequence). CDR3 bases: TGTGCCAGCAGCCGAGACGGAGCTATCTTGGGCTACACCTTC. Translating it yields CASSRDGAILGYTF.

About this clone: This specimen includes other DNA sequences encoding the same CDR3. The chain carries TRBV5-1 and TRBJ1-2; D might be TRBD1 (6 bases). Germline V lookup: CDR1 SGHRS, CDR2 YFSETQ. The CDR3 loop spans 13 amino acids. Deletions cut 2 bases from V and 4 bases from J, with 9 bases between. CDR3 in DNA: TGCGCCAGCAGCTTAGACAGGCGCTATGGCTACACCTTC. It encodes CASSLDRRYGYTF.

V and J are TRBV11-2 and TRBJ1-2, with TRBD1 identical over 7 bases. Trimming at V came to 6 bases and at J to 8 bases, leaving 15 bases not matched to a gene. There are 15 residues in the CDR3. CDR1 is SGHAT and CDR2 is FQNNGV in the germline V gene. In DNA form, the CDR3 reads TGTGCCAGCAGGCCGCTGGACAGGCCAATAGTCGGCTACACCTTC. This codes for CASRPLDRPIVGYTF.

This chain connects TRBV7-9 to TRBJ2-1; 9 positions agree with TRBD2. J was trimmed by 10 bases and V by 1 base; bases with no gene match: 8. From germline, CDR1 is SEHNR and CDR2 FQNEAQ (reference sequence). The CDR3 loop spans 15 amino acids. CDR3 nucleotide sequence: TGTGCCAGCAGCTTAGGCGATAGCGGGAGCGCCGAGCAGTTCTTC. Amino acid sequence: CASSLGDSGSAEQFF. Complete variable domain (other parts from reference TRBV7-9 and TRBJ2-1): DTGVSQNPRHKITKRGQNVTFRCDPISEHNRLYWYRQTLGQGPEFLTYFQNEAQLEKSRLLSDRFSAERPKGSFSTLEIQRTEQGDSAMYLCASSLGDSGSAEQFFGPGTRLTVL.

The V and J genes are TRBV7-6 and TRBJ1-2; tentative D call: TRBD1 (5 bases). CDR1 SGHVS and CDR2 FNYEAQ come from the germline V gene. This CDR3 spans 14 amino acids. Between the trimmed V and J ends, which lost 0 bases and 7 bases, there was a span of 12 bases. CDR3 coding DNA: TGTGCCAGCAGCTTAGCAGAGCAGGGTGGTGGCTACACCTTC. This sequence encodes CASSLAEQGGGYTF.

This chain connects TRBV4-1 to TRBJ1-5; perhaps TRBD1 as D (6 bases). The length of the CDR3 is 20 residues. The V gene lost 0 bases and the J gene lost 0 bases, with 21 bases spanning the gap. Germline CDR1 reads MGHRA; CDR2 reads YSYEKL. The CDR3 region has the DNA TGCGCCAGCAGCCAAGATCCCCGGGGGGCGACACAATATAGCAATCAGCCCCAGCATTTT. This gives the protein CASSQDPRGATQYSNQPQHF.

This rearrangement joins TRBV27 to TRBJ2-5, with TRBD1 identical over 12 bases. The CDR3 is 16 amino acids. Looked up from germline, CDR1 is MNHEY and CDR2 is SMNVEV (reference sequence). V gave up 5 bases and J gave up 7 bases; unmatched junction bases: 11. This CDR3 is CASSPSGTGGAGTQYF. The DNA of the CDR3 is TGTGCCAGCAGTCCATCCGGGACAGGGGGCGCCGGGACCCAGTACTTC.

The chain links TRBV29-1 to TRBJ2-2, with TRBD2 matching over 9 bases. CDR3 length: 15 residues. Germline values: CDR1 SQVTM, CDR2 ANQGSEA. After removal of 1 base from V and 6 bases from J, the junction contained 6 bases not matched to a gene. In DNA, the CDR3 is TGCAGCGTTGAAGGAGGGCGGGAGGGCCCCGGGGAGCTGTTTTTT. It translates to CSVEGGREGPGELFF.

V gene TRBV10-3 combines with J gene TRBJ1-2; perhaps TRBD1 as D (6 bases). V was shortened by 6 bases and J by 3 bases, with 17 bases between the two germline ends. The germline V gene encodes CDR1 ENHRY and CDR2 SYGVKD. The CDR3 is made up of 15 amino acids. The DNA for the CDR3 is TGTGCCATCAGCACCCCCGGGACACAGGACTATGGCTACACCTTC. The encoded protein is CAISTPGTQDYGYTF.

This chain joins TRBV9 and TRBJ2-1; no clear D. V dropped 3 bases and J dropped 6 bases, with 10 bases sitting between them. The germline CDR1 and CDR2 sequences are SGDLS and YYNGEE. The CDR3 totals 13 residues. CDR3 region: CASSAAVGNEQFF. The CDR3 region has the DNA TGTGCCAGCAGCGCCGCGGTGGGCAATGAGCAGTTCTTC.

The genes are TRBV5-4 and TRBJ2-6; 7 nucleotides agree with TRBD1. V lost 2 bases to trimming and J lost 4 bases; unmatched junction nucleotides: 12. The CDR3 runs 18 residues. Germline V CDR1 and CDR2: SGHNT, YYREEE (reference sequence). CDR3 region: CASSLGGPTGSGANVLTF. CDR3 DNA: TGTGCCAGCAGCTTAGGCGGGCCGACAGGGAGCGGGGCCAACGTCCTGACTTTC.

The V and J genes are TRBV13 and TRBJ2-3; TRBD2 might be the D (7 bases). Germline CDR1 reads PRHDT; CDR2 reads FYEKMQ (reference sequence). Trimming took 6 bases from V and 4 from J, leaving 14 bases between them. This CDR3 is built from 14 residues. The CDR3 region has the DNA TGTGCCAGCAGGTCGGGGGGCGAGTCAGATACGCAGTATTTT. Translating gives CASRSGGESDTQYF.

Only one count was recorded for this clone. The gene calls are TRBV7-8 and TRBJ2-2; 9 bases are shared with TRBD2. The trim removed 5 bases at V and 6 bases at J, leaving 13 bases unmatched. The germline CDR1 and CDR2 sequences are SGHVS and FQNEAQ. This CDR3 is 17 amino acids long. The chain's CDR3 is CASSPRGGRANPGELFF. The DNA of the CDR3 is TGTGCCAGCAGCCCTCGGGGCGGGAGGGCCAATCCCGGGGAGCTGTTTTTT.

The chain joins TRBV19 to TRBJ1-5; tentatively, D is TRBD1 (5 bases). The CDR3 is made up of 13 amino acids. Trimming removed 4 bases from V and 3 bases from J, with 7 bases in between. Per germline, CDR1 LNHDA and CDR2 SQIVND (reference sequence). This CDR3 is CASSTGFNQPQHF. For the CDR3, the DNA is TGTGCCAGTAGTACAGGGTTCAATCAGCCCCAGCATTTT.

This sequence joins TRBV7-9 and TRBJ1-2, with a possible D match to TRBD1 (5 bases). V lost 4 bases, J lost 0 bases, and 6 bases lay in between. The length of the CDR3 is 13 residues. Germline values: CDR1 SEHNR, CDR2 FQNEAQ (reference sequence). As DNA, the CDR3 is TGTGCCAGCAGCTCGACAGCTAACTATGGCTACACCTTC. Protein product: CASSSTANYGYTF.

J is TRBJ2-2 and V is TRBV9; the match to TRBD2 covers 7 bases. The CDR3 sequence is 15 residues long. V dropped 0 bases and J dropped 1; count of bases not matched to a gene: 0. The germline CDR1 and CDR2 sequences are SGDLS and YYNGEE. CDR3 nucleotide sequence: TGTGCCAGCAGCGTAGCTAGCGGGAACACCGGGGAGCTGTTTTTT. Translating gives CASSVASGNTGELFF.

This chain uses TRBV3-1 (or the pseudogene TRBV3-2) with TRBJ1-2; D remains ambiguous. CDR1 and CDR2 (germline): LGHDT, YNNKEL (reference sequence). V lost 1 base to trimming and J lost 4 bases, with 10 bases between them. This CDR3 has 14 amino acids. CDR3 protein: CASSQGGQIYGYTF. CDR3 sequence (DNA): TGTGCCAGCAGCCAAGGAGGGCAGATCTATGGCTACACCTTC.